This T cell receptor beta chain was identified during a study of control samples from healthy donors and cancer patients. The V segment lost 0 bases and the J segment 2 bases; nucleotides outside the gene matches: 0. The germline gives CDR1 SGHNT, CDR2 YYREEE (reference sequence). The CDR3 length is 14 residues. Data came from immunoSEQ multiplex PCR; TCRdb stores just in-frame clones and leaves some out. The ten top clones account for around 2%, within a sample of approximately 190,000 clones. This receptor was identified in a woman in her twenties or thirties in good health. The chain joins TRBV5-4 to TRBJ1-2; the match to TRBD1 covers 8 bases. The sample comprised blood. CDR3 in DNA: TGTGCCAGCAGCTTGGGGACAGGGAACTATGGCTACACCTTC. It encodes CASSLGTGNYGYTF.